This TCR beta chain was identified during a study of CD8 T cells in Susac syndrome. CDR1 and CDR2 (germline): MNHEY, SMNVEV (reference sequence). The V end was cut by 6 bases, the J end by 5 bases, with 16 bases between. The length of the CDR3 is 14 residues. Controls matched for age and sex were healthy donors. It was with random hexamers that about 0.45 to 1 ug RNA was reverse transcribed. TCRdb independently ran MiXCR on the immunoSEQ multiplex PCR reads; one entry per CDR3 protein. The repertoire holds more than 110,000 distinct CDR3 sequences, with around 94% as singletons. Sequencing was done on a sample of CD8+ T cells from PBMCs. The clonotype was recovered from a human donor in good health. This rearrangement joins TRBV27 to TRBJ1-1; D is unresolved. CDR3 bases: TGTGCCAGCAGCCTCCAGGCGACGGGGACTGAAGCTTTCTTT. Its protein product is CASSLQATGTEAFF.